These T cell receptor beta chains were read from a single sample in a study of cytomegalovirus exposure and HLA in healthy donors. Generated by immunoSEQ multiplex PCR, the TCRdb table keeps only in-frame clones and is missing some. The sample has about 120,000 clones, 75% to 90% seen once. The sequencing sample was made of PBMCs. The source is a female donor in good health and CMV-seropositive. Both conserved end residues are part of each CDR3. The D gene is left open where the match is weak. Rows give clone size only sometimes, using once, few, many, or a class for an expanded clone.

cdr3_nt | cdr3_aa | v_call | clone_size | j_call | d_call
TGTGCCAGTAGTATCTTGGGGACAGGGGGCAACACTGAAGCTTTCTTT | CASSILGTGGNTEAFF | TRBV19 | . | TRBJ1-1 | TRBD1
TGTGCCAGCACCAAAAAGGGGGAAAACGGGGAGCTGTTTTTT | CASTKKGENGELFF | TRBV6-1 | . | TRBJ2-2 | .
TGTGCCAGCAGCTGGGGGACAGGCCTTGAAGCTTTCTTT | CASSWGTGLEAFF | TRBV5-4 | . | TRBJ1-1 | TRBD1
TGTGCCAGCAGCGCCCTCGGGGGAAGGCAGTATTTT | CASSALGGRQYF | TRBV7-3 | . | TRBJ2-3 | .
TGTGCCTGGAGTCCGGGACAGGCGTTTAATGAAAAACTGTTTTTT | CAWSPGQAFNEKLFF | TRBV30 | . | TRBJ1-4 | TRBD1
TGTGCCAGCAGTGGTTCGACAGGGGGCGTACAAAAACTGTTTTTT | CASSGSTGGVQKLFF | TRBV6-1 | . | TRBJ1-4 | TRBD1
TGTGCCAGCAGTCCGGACAGGGCGAACTATGGCTACACCTTC | CASSPDRANYGYTF | TRBV27 | . | TRBJ1-2 | TRBD1
TGTGCCAGCAGCTTGAGGGGAAGAACAGATACGCAGTATTTT | CASSLRGRTDTQYF | TRBV5-6 | . | TRBJ2-3 | .
TGTGCCAGCAGCGTAGGGGCGGGGGCCCATCAAGAGACCCAGTACTTC | CASSVGAGAHQETQYF | TRBV9 | few | TRBJ2-5 | .
TGTGCCAGCAGTTTCCGGGGGGCGCAAGAGACCCAGTACTTC | CASSFRGAQETQYF | TRBV27 | . | TRBJ2-5 | .
TGTGCCAGCAGCGTGAACTTGAACCAGGGGGAGCAGTTCTTC | CASSVNLNQGEQFF | TRBV7-2 | . | TRBJ2-1 | .
TGCGCCAGCAGCTTGGACAGGATGGACAATGAGCAGTTCTTC | CASSLDRMDNEQFF | TRBV5-1 | . | TRBJ2-1 | .
TGTGCCAGCAGGGACGACAGGGCCGGGGAGCTGTTTTTT | CASRDDRAGELFF | TRBV6-5 | . | TRBJ2-2 | TRBD1
TGTGCCAGCACCCAGGACTCCTACTACGAGCAGTACTTC | CASTQDSYYEQYF | TRBV6-1 | . | TRBJ2-7 | .
TGCGCCAGCAGCTTGGAGGGACAGGGTTTAAACGAGCAGTACTTC | CASSLEGQGLNEQYF | TRBV5-1 | . | TRBJ2-7 | TRBD1
TGTGCCAGCAGTGGAAGGTGGGGCAGCAATCAGCCCCAGCATTTT | CASSGRWGSNQPQHF | TRBV6-6 | . | TRBJ1-5 | .
TGTGCCAGCAGCGGGACAGGGGGCATTCCCCTATATGGCTACACCTTC | CASSGTGGIPLYGYTF | TRBV9 | . | TRBJ1-2 | TRBD1
TGCGCCAGCAGCTACTCCGGGACAGGGCAGTATGGCTACACCTTC | CASSYSGTGQYGYTF | TRBV5-1 | few | TRBJ1-2 | TRBD1
TGTGCCAGCCTTTCCGGGAAGAACACTGAAGCTTTCTTT | CASLSGKNTEAFF | TRBV6-5 | . | TRBJ1-1 | .
TGTGCCAGCAGCTTAGGGCCAACCGGAGGGGTAATTCAAGAGACCCAGTACTTC | CASSLGPTGGVIQETQYF | TRBV7-6 | . | TRBJ2-5 | .
TGTGCCAGTAGTAGGGCAGGATCGGGACAGGGGGCCCTTGAAGCTTTCTTT | CASSRAGSGQGALEAFF | TRBV19 | . | TRBJ1-1 | TRBD1
TGTGCCAGCAGCCAAACAGGCCTCTCTGGAAACACCATATATTTT | CASSQTGLSGNTIYF | TRBV4-2 | . | TRBJ1-3 | .
TGTGCCAGCAGGGGACAATTTGGCTACACCTTC | CASRGQFGYTF | TRBV6-1 | . | TRBJ1-2 | .
TGTGCCAGCAGGGGCAGGGGGGACAATCAGCCCCAGCATTTT | CASRGRGDNQPQHF | TRBV6-6 | few | TRBJ1-5 | TRBD1
TGCGCCAGCAGCTTGGGTTTTTCCCAACGGGACATCTCCTACGAGCAGTACTTC | CASSLGFSQRDISYEQYF | TRBV5-1 | . | TRBJ2-7 | .
TGTGCCAGCAGCTTAGGGGCGGGGGGTAACAATGAGCAGTTCTTC | CASSLGAGGNNEQFF | TRBV7-8 | . | TRBJ2-1 | TRBD2
TGTGCCAGCAGCTCTCGGGACACCCATGTATGGCCCCAGCATTTT | CASSSRDTHVWPQHF | TRBV7-8 | . | TRBJ1-5 | .
TGTGCCAGTAGTATGAGGGCCACATCTCGCAATGAGCAGTTCTTC | CASSMRATSRNEQFF | TRBV19 | . | TRBJ2-1 | .
TGCAGCGTTGCATCAGGGCCTAACTATGGCTACACCTTC | CSVASGPNYGYTF | TRBV29-1 | . | TRBJ1-2 | .
TGTGCCAGCAACTACCAAGGTGACTATGGCTACACCTTC | CASNYQGDYGYTF | TRBV25-1 | . | TRBJ1-2 | .
TGCAGCGTCGACGGGACTAGCGGGGGGCGATTGAATGAGCAGTTCTTC | CSVDGTSGGRLNEQFF | TRBV29-1 | few | TRBJ2-1 | TRBD2
TGTGCCACCAGCAGAGATTACAAAACGGGGAAAACCGGGGAGCTGTTTTTT | CATSRDYKTGKTGELFF | TRBV15 | . | TRBJ2-2 | .
TGTGCCAGTAGTTGCGACTCCCCGGCAGCAGATACGCAGTATTTT | CASSCDSPAADTQYF | TRBV19 | . | TRBJ2-3 | .
TGCGCCAGCAGCTTGGATGGCAGCGGGGGGGCGGGAACAGATACGCAGTATTTT | CASSLDGSGGAGTDTQYF | TRBV5-1 | few | TRBJ2-3 | TRBD2
TGTGCCAGCAGCAGGGGACCGATCTCCTACGAGCAGTACTTC | CASSRGPISYEQYF | TRBV6-5 | few | TRBJ2-7 | .
TGTGCCAGTAGTACCGGGACAGGCGTCACTGAAGCTTTCTTT | CASSTGTGVTEAFF | TRBV19 | . | TRBJ1-1 | TRBD1
TGTGCCAGCAGCGTAGGGGGCAGGAACACTGAAGCTTTCTTC | CASSVGGRNTEAFF | TRBV9 | once | TRBJ1-1 | .
TGTGCCAGCAGTCCGTCAGGGGCGTCGCGCGCATACGAGCAGTACTTC | CASSPSGASRAYEQYF | TRBV28 | . | TRBJ2-7 | .
TGTGCCAGCAGCGTCGGGACAGGGAAACAGCCCCAGCATTTT | CASSVGTGKQPQHF | TRBV9 | . | TRBJ1-5 | TRBD1
TGTGCTTCGCGGAGCTCTAGCACAGATACGCAGTATTTT | CASRSSSTDTQYF | TRBV6-5 | . | TRBJ2-3 | .
TGTGCCAGCAGGGTCGGGGAATACTACGAGCAGTACTTC | CASRVGEYYEQYF | TRBV28 | . | TRBJ2-7 | .
TGTGCCAGCAGCTTCGGGACAGTCTACGAGACCCAGTACTTC | CASSFGTVYETQYF | TRBV7-9 | . | TRBJ2-5 | TRBD1